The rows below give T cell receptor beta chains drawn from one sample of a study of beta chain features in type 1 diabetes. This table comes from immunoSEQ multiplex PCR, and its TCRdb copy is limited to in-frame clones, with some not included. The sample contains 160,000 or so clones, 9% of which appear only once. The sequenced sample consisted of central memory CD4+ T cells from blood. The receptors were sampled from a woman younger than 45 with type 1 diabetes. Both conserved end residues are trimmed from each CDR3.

CDR3aa: ARRGRPQH
v_gene: TRBV6-1

CDR3aa: ASSPRDGETQY
v_gene: TRBV27

CDR3aa: ASRDSRSNQPQH
v_gene: TRBV13

CDR3aa: SAKGVAQDTQY
v_gene: TRBV29-1

CDR3aa: ATGTSGSTDTQY
v_gene: TRBV5-4

CDR3aa: ASSLGGSHAETQY
v_gene: TRBV5-1

CDR3aa: ASSQGAPGYGYT
v_gene: TRBV7-9

CDR3aa: ARLSCQAEAF
v_gene: TRBV28

CDR3aa: ATSREHGDSYEQY
v_gene: TRBV15

CDR3aa: ASSLLTRGRETQY
v_gene: TRBV5-4

CDR3aa: ASSQAEGSDRGDTEAF
v_gene: TRBV14

CDR3aa: ASSQGYRVDLAKNIQY
v_gene: TRBV14

CDR3aa: ASSFPRMNTEAF
v_gene: TRBV13

CDR3aa: ASSWVAGGSGELF
v_gene: TRBV5-1

CDR3aa: SVLRGRDDTQY
v_gene: TRBV29-1

CDR3aa: ASSIGQGDIQY
v_gene: TRBV7-3

CDR3aa: ASSQGWTSGLVTDTQY
v_gene: TRBV4-1

CDR3aa: ASSPRYPNTGELF
v_gene: TRBV7-3

CDR3aa: ASSKGAYEQY
v_gene: TRBV6-6

CDR3aa: ASSINGGYGYT
v_gene: TRBV19

CDR3aa: ASSLIGAGAYNEQF
v_gene: TRBV7-3

CDR3aa: ASSESGGFRTEAF
v_gene: TRBV10-1

CDR3aa: ASTPGNTNEKLF
v_gene: TRBV28

CDR3aa: AISRLAERGTDTQY
v_gene: TRBV10-3

CDR3aa: ASSLLAGVPSGANVLT
v_gene: TRBV27

CDR3aa: ASSFTGPNYGYT
v_gene: TRBV27

CDR3aa: ASKYKGAIYNEQF
v_gene: TRBV2

CDR3aa: SAAGVESDTQY
v_gene: TRBV29-1

CDR3aa: ASSYDSYSNQPQH
v_gene: TRBV28

CDR3aa: ASSLYAVITQETQY
v_gene: TRBV7-9

CDR3aa: ASSFRRTQY
v_gene: TRBV5-6

CDR3aa: ASTLPGSYSNQPQH
v_gene: TRBV28

CDR3aa: ASSWHGAQETQY
v_gene: TRBV28

CDR3aa: ASSLEGPGRSNYGYT
v_gene: TRBV7-2

CDR3aa: ASRFGTVNNEQF
v_gene: TRBV7-8

CDR3aa: ASRLDRVISGNTIY
v_gene: TRBV7-8

CDR3aa: ASSLGHGTYEQY
v_gene: TRBV2

CDR3aa: ASSPTSADTQY
v_gene: TRBV7-9

CDR3aa: ASSPTTTALYGYT
v_gene: TRBV28

CDR3aa: AISERGQENTEAF
v_gene: TRBV10-3

CDR3aa: AWRRETSYNEQF
v_gene: TRBV30